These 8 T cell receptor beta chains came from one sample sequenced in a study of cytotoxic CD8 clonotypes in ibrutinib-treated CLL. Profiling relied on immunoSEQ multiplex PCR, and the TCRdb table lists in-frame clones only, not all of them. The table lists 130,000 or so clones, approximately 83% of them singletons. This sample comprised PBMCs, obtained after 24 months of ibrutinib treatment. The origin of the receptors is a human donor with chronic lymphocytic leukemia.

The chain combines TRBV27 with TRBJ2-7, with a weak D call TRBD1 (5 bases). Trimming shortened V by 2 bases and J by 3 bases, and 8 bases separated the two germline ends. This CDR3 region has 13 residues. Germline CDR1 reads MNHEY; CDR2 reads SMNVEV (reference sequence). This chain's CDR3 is CASSLGQVYEQYF. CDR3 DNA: TGTGCCAGCAGTTTAGGACAAGTCTACGAGCAGTACTTC.

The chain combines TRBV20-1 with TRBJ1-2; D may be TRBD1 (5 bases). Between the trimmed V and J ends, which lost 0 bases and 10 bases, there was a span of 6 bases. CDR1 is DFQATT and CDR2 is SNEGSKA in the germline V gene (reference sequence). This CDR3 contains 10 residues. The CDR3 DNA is TGCAGTGCTAGAGATGGGACCTACACCTTC. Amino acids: CSARDGTYTF.

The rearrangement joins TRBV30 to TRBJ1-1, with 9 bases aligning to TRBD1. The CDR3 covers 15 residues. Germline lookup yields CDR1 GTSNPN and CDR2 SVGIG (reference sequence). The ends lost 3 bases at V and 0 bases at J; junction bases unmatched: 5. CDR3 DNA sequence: TGTGCCTGGAGGGGACAGGGAACCCTGAACACTGAAGCTTTCTTT. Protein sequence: CAWRGQGTLNTEAFF.

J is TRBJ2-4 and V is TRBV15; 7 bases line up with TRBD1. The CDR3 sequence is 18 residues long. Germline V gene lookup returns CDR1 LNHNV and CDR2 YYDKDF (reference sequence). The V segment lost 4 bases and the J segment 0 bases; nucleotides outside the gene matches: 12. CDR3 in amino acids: CATSIHFRDSLAKNIQYF. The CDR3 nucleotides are TGTGCCACCAGCATCCACTTCCGGGACAGTCTAGCCAAAAACATTCAGTACTTC.

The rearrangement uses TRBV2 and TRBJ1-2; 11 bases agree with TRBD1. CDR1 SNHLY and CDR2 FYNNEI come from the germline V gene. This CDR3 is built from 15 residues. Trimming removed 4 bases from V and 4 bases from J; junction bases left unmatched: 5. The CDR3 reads CASSGTGGAGYGYTF. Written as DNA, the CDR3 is TGTGCCAGCAGTGGGACAGGGGGCGCTGGCTATGGCTACACCTTC.

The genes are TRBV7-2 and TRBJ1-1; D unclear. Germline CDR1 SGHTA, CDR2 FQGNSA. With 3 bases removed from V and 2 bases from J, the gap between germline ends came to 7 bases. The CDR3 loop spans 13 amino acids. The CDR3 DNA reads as TGTGCCAGCAGCTTGGAAGATAACACTGAAGCTTTCTTT. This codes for CASSLEDNTEAFF.

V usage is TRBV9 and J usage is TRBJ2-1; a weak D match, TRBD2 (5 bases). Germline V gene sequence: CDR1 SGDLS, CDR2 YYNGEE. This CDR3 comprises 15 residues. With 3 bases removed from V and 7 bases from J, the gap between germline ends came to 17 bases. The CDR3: CASSALARENNEQFF. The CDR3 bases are TGTGCCAGCAGCGCTCTTGCGAGGGAGAATAATGAGCAGTTCTTC.

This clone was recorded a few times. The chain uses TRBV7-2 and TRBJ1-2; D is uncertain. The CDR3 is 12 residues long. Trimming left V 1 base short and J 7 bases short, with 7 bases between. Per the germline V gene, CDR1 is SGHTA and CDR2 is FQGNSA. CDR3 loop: CASSLDLGGYTF. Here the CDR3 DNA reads TGTGCCAGCAGCTTAGACCTCGGTGGCTACACCTTC.